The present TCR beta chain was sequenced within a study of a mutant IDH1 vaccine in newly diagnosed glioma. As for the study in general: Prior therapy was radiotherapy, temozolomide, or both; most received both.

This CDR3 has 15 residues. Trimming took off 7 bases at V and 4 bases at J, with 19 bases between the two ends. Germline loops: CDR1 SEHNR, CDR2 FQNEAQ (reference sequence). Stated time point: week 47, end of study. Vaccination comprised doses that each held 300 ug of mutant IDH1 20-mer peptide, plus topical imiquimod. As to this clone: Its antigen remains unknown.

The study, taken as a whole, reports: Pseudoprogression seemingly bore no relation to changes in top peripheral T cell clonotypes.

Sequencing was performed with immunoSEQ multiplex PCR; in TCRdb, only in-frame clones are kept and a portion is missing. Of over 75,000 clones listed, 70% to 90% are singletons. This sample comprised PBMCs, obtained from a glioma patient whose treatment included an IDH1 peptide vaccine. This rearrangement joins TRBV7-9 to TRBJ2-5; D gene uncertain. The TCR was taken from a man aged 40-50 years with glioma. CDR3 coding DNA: TGTGCCAGCACCAACATCGCGGAATTTGGAGAGACCCAGTACTTC. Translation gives CASTNIAEFGETQYF.